This T cell receptor (beta chain) was recovered during a study of T cell responses to AZD1222 COVID-19 vaccine. Libraries were prepared by immunoSEQ multiplex PCR; TCRdb keeps only in-frame clonotypes and omits some of them. The table has about 110,000 clones, approximately 86% seen once; the top ten hold roughly 5.3%. As for this clone: As yet, its antigen is unknown.

Germline-derived CDR1 and CDR2 are KGHSH and LQKENI. With 4 bases removed from V and 1 base from J, the gap between germline ends came to 7 bases. The CDR3 totals 13 residues. Regarding the study as a whole: Without day 14 samples, only post-peak T cell repertoires were studied.

The rearrangement uses TRBV18 and TRBJ1-1, with a weak D call TRBD1 (5 bases). The sequenced sample was peripheral blood, obtained on day 0 of AZD1222 vaccination. This clonotype was sampled from an adult in good health. The CDR3 protein is CASSQGQNTEAFF. CDR3 in DNA: TGTGCCAGCTCACAGGGGCAGAACACTGAAGCTTTCTTT.